This TCR beta chain appears in the sequencing data of a study of T cell responses to AZD1222 COVID-19 vaccine. Regarding the study as a whole: Spike was spanned by vaccine-associated CD4 TCRs, with dominance at 160-218 and 743-854.

On this clone itself: Its target is not known.

The V gene's germline CDR1 is SGHTS and CDR2 YDEGEE. This CDR3 region has 15 residues. V was clipped by 0 bases and J by 7 bases, with 14 bases between them. TCRdb's table, derived via immunoSEQ multiplex PCR, lists solely in-frame clones and lacks some. The sample contains around 86,000 clones, about 90% of which appear only once. This material consisted of peripheral blood, taken on day 0 of AZD1222 vaccination. This TCR was sampled from an adult in good health. The V and J genes are TRBV5-8 and TRBJ1-5, with D possibly TRBD1 on 6 matching bases. The CDR3 DNA reads TGTGCCAGCAGCTTGGATGGGGGGGCTTGGCAGCCCCAGCATTTT. Translated: CASSLDGGAWQPQHF.